Following are 8 T cell receptor beta chains from one sample sequenced in a study of OX40 agonist ivuxolimab in advanced cancers. Profiling relied on immunoSEQ multiplex PCR, and the TCRdb table lists in-frame clones only, not all of them. The top ten clones hold about 0.4% of a sample with 60,000 to 85,000 clones, 90% of them seen once. The specimen comprised CD4+ or CD8+ T cells sorted from blood, sampled in a trial of the OX40 agonist ivuxolimab. Receptors were obtained from an adult with an advanced solid tumor such as melanoma, head and neck, liver or kidney cancer.

The V and J genes are TRBV13 and TRBJ2-3, with 9 bases aligning to TRBD2. Germline V lookup: CDR1 PRHDT, CDR2 FYEKMQ (reference sequence). J was trimmed by 0 bases and V by 5 bases; bases with no gene match: 3. This CDR3 spans 15 amino acids. CDR3 amino acids: CASSTTSGSTDTQYF. As DNA, the CDR3 is TGTGCCAGCAGCACCACTAGCGGGAGCACAGATACGCAGTATTTT.

The chain recombines TRBV11-1 with TRBJ2-7; 9 bases are a match to TRBD1. V shed 5 bases and J 0 bases; nucleotides not matched to a gene: 5. Germline CDR1 is SGHAT and CDR2 is FQDESV (reference sequence). There are 15 residues in the CDR3. CDR3 in amino acids: CASSPGQGTSYEQYF. The CDR3 DNA reads as TGTGCCAGCAGCCCGGGACAGGGAACCTCCTACGAGCAGTACTTC.

This clone was found once. The chain has TRBV25-1 and TRBJ2-2; TRBD1 is a possible D gene (6 bases). Germline CDR1 MGHDK, CDR2 SYGVNS. The CDR3 consists of 15 residues. Trimming shortened V by 7 bases and J by 2 bases, and 14 bases separated the two germline ends. CDR3 nucleotides: TGTGCCAGCACGCCGGACAGATCAAACACCGGGGAGCTGTTTTTT. Amino acids: CASTPDRSNTGELFF. The complete variable domain, with remaining parts taken from reference TRBV25-1 and TRBJ2-2, reads EADIYQTPRYLVIGTGKKITLECSQTMGHDKMYWYQQDPGMELHLIHYSYGVNSTEKGDLSSESTVSRIRTEHFPLTLESARPSHTSQYLCASTPDRSNTGELFFGEGSRLTVL.

The chain uses TRBV18 and TRBJ2-1, with TRBD2 matching over 10 bases. V trimming: 3 bases; J trimming: 7 bases; junction bases outside the gene matches: 9. CDR3 size: 16 residues. The germline V gene encodes CDR1 KGHSH and CDR2 LQKENI. The CDR3 nucleotides read TGTGCCAGCTCACCTTGGACTAGCGGTGGGAAGAATGAGCAGTTCTTC. Translating gives CASSPWTSGGKNEQFF.

The V call is TRBV21-1, the J call TRBJ1-6; the D call in the table, TRBD1, was not verified against the DNA. TRBV21-1 is flagged as a pseudogene. This CDR3 contains 19 residues. The CDR3 DNA reads as TGTGCCAGCAGCAAGAATCGGCAGGGGGCATTGTTTAATAATTCACCCCTCCACTTT. It is translated as CASSKNRQGALFNNSPLHF.

The chain uses TRBV7-9 and TRBJ2-1; 10 positions match TRBD2. The V and J ends lost 3 bases and 3 bases, in that order; junction bases with no gene match: 2. In germline, CDR1 is SEHNR, CDR2 FQNEAQ (reference sequence). The CDR3 sequence is 15 residues long. CDR3 region: CASSLASGGYNEQFF. CDR3 sequence (DNA): TGTGCCAGCAGCTTGGCTAGCGGGGGCTACAATGAGCAGTTCTTC.

The J gene is TRBJ1-5, the V gene TRBV27, with a weak D call TRBD1 (6 bases). Looked up from germline, CDR1 is MNHEY and CDR2 is SMNVEV (reference sequence). Trimming stripped 5 bases from V and 6 bases from J, with 23 bases between. The CDR3 sequence is 17 residues long. This chain's CDR3 is CASSPYVPPTGSQPQHF. The DNA for the CDR3 is TGTGCCAGCAGTCCGTACGTTCCTCCCACAGGGTCTCAGCCCCAGCATTTT.

The rearrangement joins TRBV10-2 to TRBJ2-1; 12 bases match TRBD2. The J segment lost 7 bases and the V segment lost 6 bases, leaving 7 bases of the junction unmatched. The CDR3 spans 15 residues. The germline V gene has CDR1 WSHSY and CDR2 SAAADI. CDR3 nucleotides: TGCGCCAGCAGCGCTAGCGGGGGGGCCCGGAATGAGCAGTTCTTC. This gives the protein CASSASGGARNEQFF.